The rows below give T cell receptor beta chains drawn from one sample of a study of T cells in Graves' hyperthyroidism and ophthalmopathy. TCRdb reanalysed the multiplex PCR reads using MiXCR and keeps one entry per CDR3 protein. The data show under 600,000 distinct CDR3 sequences, approximately 15% seen once. Sequencing was performed on blood. These receptors originate from a woman in her thirties or forties with Graves' ophthalmopathy. CDR3s include the opening cysteine and the closing phenylalanine or tryptophan. A D gene is named only where the DNA matches it firmly. The listing skips clone size in some rows; elsewhere it reads once, few, many or a size class.

CDR3nt: TGTGCCAGCAGATGGGACAGGGAGCCGGGAAACACCATATATTTT
CDR3aa: CASRWDREPGNTIYF
abundance: -
v_gene: TRBV2
j_gene: TRBJ1-3
d_gene: TRBD1

CDR3nt: TGTGCCAGCAGTGGGACAAGATTAGCTTTCTTT
CDR3aa: CASSGTRLAFF
abundance: few
v_gene: TRBV12-3/TRBV12-4
j_gene: TRBJ1-1
d_gene: -

CDR3nt: TGTGCCTGGAGTAAGGGATCCCCCTACGAGCAGTACTTC
CDR3aa: CAWSKGSPYEQYF
abundance: few
v_gene: TRBV30
j_gene: TRBJ2-7
d_gene: -

CDR3nt: TGCAGTGCTAGAGGAAGGAGCGGGAGAACATACGAGCAGTACTTC
CDR3aa: CSARGRSGRTYEQYF
abundance: many
v_gene: TRBV20-1
j_gene: TRBJ2-7
d_gene: TRBD2

CDR3nt: TGTGCCAGCAGCTTAGTGGGACAGGGGGCGGGCCACGGTGAAAAACTGTTTTTT
CDR3aa: CASSLVGQGAGHGEKLFF
abundance: many
v_gene: TRBV7-8
j_gene: TRBJ1-4
d_gene: TRBD1

CDR3nt: TGTGCCAGCAGCCGGGGGGGGGCGGGCTACGAGCAGTACTTC
CDR3aa: CASSRGGAGYEQYF
abundance: -
v_gene: TRBV12-3/TRBV12-4
j_gene: TRBJ2-7
d_gene: TRBD2

CDR3nt: TGTGCCAGCAACACCGGGATCGAATACAATGAGCAGTTCTTC
CDR3aa: CASNTGIEYNEQFF
abundance: many
v_gene: TRBV2
j_gene: TRBJ2-1
d_gene: -

CDR3nt: TGTGCCAGCAGGGAGGACTCCGGGGCCAACGTCCTGACTTTC
CDR3aa: CASREDSGANVLTF
abundance: few
v_gene: TRBV6-1
j_gene: TRBJ2-6
d_gene: -

CDR3nt: TGCAGTGCTAGACGATGGGACAGGGGTTCGAACTATGGCTACACCTTC
CDR3aa: CSARRWDRGSNYGYTF
abundance: many
v_gene: TRBV20-1
j_gene: TRBJ1-2
d_gene: TRBD1

CDR3nt: TGTGCCAGCAGTAAGAGTGTGGACTCAGAGACCCAGTACTTC
CDR3aa: CASSKSVDSETQYF
abundance: many
v_gene: TRBV11-2
j_gene: TRBJ2-5
d_gene: -